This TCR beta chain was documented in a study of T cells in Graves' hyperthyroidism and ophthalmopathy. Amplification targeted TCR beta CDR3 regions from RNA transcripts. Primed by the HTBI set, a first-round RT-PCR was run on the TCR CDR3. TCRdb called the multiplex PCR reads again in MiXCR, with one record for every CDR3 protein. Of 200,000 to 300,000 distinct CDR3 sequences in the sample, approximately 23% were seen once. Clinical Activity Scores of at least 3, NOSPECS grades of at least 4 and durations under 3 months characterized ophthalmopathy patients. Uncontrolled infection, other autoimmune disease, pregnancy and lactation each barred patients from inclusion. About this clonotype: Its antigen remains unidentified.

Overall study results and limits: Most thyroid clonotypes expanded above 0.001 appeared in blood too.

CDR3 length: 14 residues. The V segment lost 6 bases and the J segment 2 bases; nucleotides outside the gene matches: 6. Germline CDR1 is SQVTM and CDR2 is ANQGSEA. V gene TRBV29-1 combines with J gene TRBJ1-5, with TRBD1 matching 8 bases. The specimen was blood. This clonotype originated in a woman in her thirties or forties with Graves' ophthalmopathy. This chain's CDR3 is CSVIPGQGNQPQHF. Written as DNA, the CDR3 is TGCAGCGTCATACCGGGACAGGGCAATCAGCCCCAGCATTTT.